Presented here are 18 T cell receptor beta chains from one specimen sequenced in a study of shared T cell receptors in the human thymus. Produced via immunoSEQ multiplex PCR; TCRdb's table is partial and in-frame only. The sample shows approximately 660,000 clones, more than 75% of them seen only once. These data were likewise used in another study, on human thymus T cells.

The specimen sequenced was thymocytes. These receptors all come from a boy under two years old with a congenital heart defect.

The V gene is TRBV28, the J gene TRBJ2-2; TRBD2 aligns across 7 bases. J was trimmed by 7 bases and V by 6 bases; bases with no gene match: 5. Germline V gene sequence: CDR1 MDHEN, CDR2 SYDVKM. The CDR3 totals 13 residues. The CDR3 region is CASRGGSYGELFF. The CDR3 coding sequence is TGTGCCAGCAGGGGGGGGTCTTACGGGGAGCTGTTTTTT.

This clone was seen only a few times. The chain employs TRBV5-1 and TRBJ2-1; 10 nucleotides line up with TRBD2. V trimming: 1 base; J trimming: 3 bases; junction bases outside the gene matches: 13. This CDR3 has 19 amino acids. CDR1 and CDR2 from the germline V gene are SGHRS and YFSETQ. CDR3 residues: CASSLSPALAGADYNEQFF. In nucleotides, the CDR3 is TGCGCCAGCAGCTTGAGTCCGGCCCTAGCGGGAGCCGACTACAATGAGCAGTTCTTC. Based on the CDR3 plus reference TRBV5-1 and TRBJ2-1, the full variable domain is KAGVTQTPRYLIKTRGQQVTLSCSPISGHRSVSWYQQTPGQGLQFLFEYFSETQRNKGNFPGRFSGRQFSNSRSEMNVSTLELGDSALYLCASSLSPALAGADYNEQFFGPGTRLTVL.

The V gene is TRBV7-2, the J gene TRBJ2-5; 8 bases are a match to TRBD2. CDR3 length: 15 amino acids. Unmatched junction bases numbered 4, after V lost 0 bases and J lost 4 bases. From germline, CDR1 is SGHTA and CDR2 FQGNSA. CDR3 nucleotide sequence: TGTGCCAGCAGCTTAGCGGCGGGAGGAGGAGAGACCCAGTACTTC. Protein product: CASSLAAGGGETQYF.

The V and J genes are TRBV19 and TRBJ1-4; tentatively, D is TRBD1 (5 bases). CDR3 length: 14 residues. The germline gives CDR1 LNHDA, CDR2 SQIVND (reference sequence). Trimming pared 8 bases from V and 6 bases from J, leaving 16 bases between. The CDR3 nucleotides read TGTGCCAGTGCCCAGGGTAATGAGGATGAAAAACTGTTTTTT. Translating it yields CASAQGNEDEKLFF.

The chain links TRBV6-6 to TRBJ2-3; 8 bases agree with TRBD2. The CDR3 loop spans 15 amino acids. J lost 0 bases, V lost 11 bases, and 10 bases had no gene match. The germline CDR1 and CDR2 sequences are MNHNY and SVGAGI (reference sequence). This chain's CDR3 is CAAPRLASSTDTQYF. CDR3 sequence (DNA): TGTGCCGCCCCCCGACTAGCGTCTAGCACAGATACGCAGTATTTT.

This chain connects TRBV6-6 to TRBJ2-7; no clear D gene. Germline values: CDR1 MNHNY, CDR2 SVGAGI (reference sequence). CDR3 length: 12 amino acids. Trimming removed 4 bases at V and 0 bases at J, with 4 bases between. The chain's CDR3 is CASSFSSYEQYF. CDR3 in DNA: TGTGCCAGCAGTTTCAGCTCCTACGAGCAGTACTTC.

The chain couples TRBV19 to TRBJ2-2; D may be TRBD1 (5 bases). Trimming took off 7 bases at V and 3 bases at J, with 15 bases between the two ends. The germline V gene encodes CDR1 LNHDA and CDR2 SQIVND (reference sequence). The CDR3 loop spans 15 amino acids. The CDR3 DNA follows: TGTGCCAGTATCCAAGGCAGGGAACACACCGGGGAGCTGTTTTTT. Translation: CASIQGREHTGELFF.

This clone was observed a few times. The junction departs from germline at one end; a sequencing error may be responsible. V and J are TRBV15 and TRBJ1-1; 12 bases match TRBD1. The CDR3 consists of 14 residues. Germline V gene data show CDR1 as LNHNV and CDR2 as YYDKDF (reference sequence). CDR3 loop: CATSRQLGTGGMRF. In nucleotides, the CDR3 is TGTGCCACCAGCAGACAATTAGGGACAGGGGGCATGAGGTTT.

V is TRBV4-1 and J is TRBJ1-2; D is undetermined. The CDR3 has 14 residues. The V end was cut by 0 bases, the J end by 6 bases, with 11 bases between. Germline V gene data show CDR1 as MGHRA and CDR2 as YSYEKL. The CDR3 loop is CASSQDMVGDGYTF. The CDR3 DNA follows: TGCGCCAGCAGCCAAGATATGGTCGGGGATGGCTACACCTTC.

The chain combines TRBV6-5 with TRBJ1-2; 8 bases agree with TRBD1. The germline CDR1 and CDR2 sequences are MNHEY and SVGAGI. The length of the CDR3 is 12 residues. Trimming removed 7 bases from V and 8 bases from J; junction bases left unmatched: 6. The CDR3 region is CASTPDRGGYTF. The CDR3 bases are TGTGCCAGCACCCCAGACAGGGGCGGCTACACCTTC.

The gene calls are TRBV2 and TRBJ2-2; maybe TRBD2 (5 bases). With 7 bases removed from V and 8 bases from J, the gap between germline ends came to 11 bases. The CDR3 extends over 12 amino acids. Germline V gives CDR1 SNHLY, CDR2 FYNNEI. The CDR3 loop reads CASKRVQGELFF. CDR3 coding DNA: TGTGCCAGCAAGAGGGTCCAGGGGGAGCTGTTTTTT.

The sample holds a few counts of this clone. The J gene is TRBJ1-4, the V gene TRBV7-9; a weak D match, TRBD1 (5 bases). Germline V gene lookup returns CDR1 SEHNR and CDR2 FQNEAQ (reference sequence). The V gene lost 2 bases and the J gene lost 5 bases, with 15 bases spanning the gap. This CDR3 contains 16 residues. CDR3 coding DNA: TGTGCCAGCAGCTTACGGACACCCCTACGGAATGAAAAACTGTTTTTT. Protein: CASSLRTPLRNEKLFF.

This clone was counted between two and nine times. This chain uses TRBV4-1 with TRBJ2-7; TRBD1 is a possible D gene (6 bases). Germline loops: CDR1 MGHRA, CDR2 YSYEKL. CDR3 length equals 15 residues. With 4 bases removed from V and 3 bases from J, the gap between germline ends came to 16 bases. For the CDR3, the DNA is TGCGCCAGCAGCCTACACCGGGACACTCTCTACGAGCAGTACTTC. This encodes CASSLHRDTLYEQYF.

V usage is TRBV6-1 and J usage is TRBJ2-7; TRBD1 might be the D (5 bases). Trimming pared 3 bases from V and 5 bases from J, leaving 11 bases between. This CDR3 region has 13 residues. Germline loops: CDR1 MNHNS, CDR2 SASEGT. This CDR3 reads CASSDRVQHEQYF. CDR3 in DNA: TGTGCCAGCAGTGACAGGGTTCAACACGAGCAGTACTTC.

This clone came up once. V gene TRBV5-6 combines with J gene TRBJ2-1; possible D gene TRBD2, 5 bases. Trimming removed 0 bases at V and 2 bases at J, with 18 bases between. This CDR3 region has 18 residues. CDR1 and CDR2 (germline): SGHDT, YYEEEE. The CDR3, as DNA: TGTGCCAGCAGCTTGGGGCCTCTACCGGGAAAACCCTACAATGAGCAGTTCTTC. It is translated as CASSLGPLPGKPYNEQFF.

This clone was observed once. The chain has TRBV27 and TRBJ2-7; TRBD2 might be the D (6 bases). The CDR3 is made up of 16 amino acids. CDR1 and CDR2 from the germline V gene are MNHEY and SMNVEV (reference sequence). Trimming cost V 5 bases and J 4 bases, with 21 bases left between them. The CDR3 region has the DNA TGTGCCAGCAGTCCCCTAGCGACCATTCGTATTTACGAGCAGTACTTC. Its protein product is CASSPLATIRIYEQYF.

This clone was counted once. For the CDR3, the DNA is TGTGCCAGCAGTGAGGCCGGCCCCGCCTACGAGCAGTACTTC. Its translation: CASSEAGPAYEQYF. The rearrangement joins TRBV6-5 to TRBJ2-7, with unresolved D. The germline V gene has CDR1 MNHEY and CDR2 SVGAGI. Trimming stripped 5 bases from V and 2 bases from J, with 13 bases between. The CDR3 contains 14 residues.

This clone was recorded once. This chain uses TRBV12-5 with TRBJ2-2, with a possible D match to TRBD2 (5 bases). V lost 2 bases and J 3 bases, leaving 10 bases between the germline ends. From germline, CDR1 is LGHNT and CDR2 FRNRAP. This CDR3 contains 15 residues. As DNA, the CDR3 is TGTGCTAGTGGTTTGTTGGAGGACGACACCGGGGAGCTGTTTTTT. Protein: CASGLLEDDTGELFF.